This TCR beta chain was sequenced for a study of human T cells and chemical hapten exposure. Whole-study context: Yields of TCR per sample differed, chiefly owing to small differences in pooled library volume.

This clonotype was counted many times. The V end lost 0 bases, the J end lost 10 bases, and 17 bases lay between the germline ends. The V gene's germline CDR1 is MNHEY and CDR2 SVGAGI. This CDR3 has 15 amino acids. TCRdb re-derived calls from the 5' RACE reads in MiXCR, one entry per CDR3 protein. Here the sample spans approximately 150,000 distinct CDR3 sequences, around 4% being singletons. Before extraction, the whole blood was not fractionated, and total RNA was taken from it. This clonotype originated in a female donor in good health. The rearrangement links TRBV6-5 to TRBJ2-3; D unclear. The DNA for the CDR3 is TGTGCCAGCAGTTACTCGATGACTTCAGATGATCCGCAGTATTTT. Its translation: CASSYSMTSDDPQYF.